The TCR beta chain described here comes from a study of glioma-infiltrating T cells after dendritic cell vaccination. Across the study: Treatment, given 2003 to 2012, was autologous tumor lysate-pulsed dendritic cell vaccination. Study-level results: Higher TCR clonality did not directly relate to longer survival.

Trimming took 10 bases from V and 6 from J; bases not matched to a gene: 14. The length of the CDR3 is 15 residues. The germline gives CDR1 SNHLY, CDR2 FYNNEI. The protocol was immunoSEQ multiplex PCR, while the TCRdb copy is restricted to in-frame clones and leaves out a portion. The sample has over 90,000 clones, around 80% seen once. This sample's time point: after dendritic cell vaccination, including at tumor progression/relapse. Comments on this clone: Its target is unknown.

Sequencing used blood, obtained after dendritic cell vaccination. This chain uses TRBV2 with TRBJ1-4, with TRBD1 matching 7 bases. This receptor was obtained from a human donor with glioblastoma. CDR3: CANSLFSDRDEKLFF. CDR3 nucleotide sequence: TGTGCCAACTCGTTGTTCTCCGACAGGGATGAAAAACTGTTTTTT.